The 2 T cell receptor beta chains listed next were all sequenced from one sample in a study of CD8+CD57+ T cells in acquired aplastic anemia. Using genomic DNA as the template, TCR beta VDJ and CDR3 profiling was carried out. Via MiXCR, TCRdb re-called the reads, giving one row per CDR3 protein. The sample consists of roughly 51,000 distinct CDR3 sequences, roughly 69% of them appearing once. The sample consisted of sorted CD4+, CD8+, or CD8+CD57+ T cells (not recorded which) from PBMCs. Receptor source: a human donor in good health, serving as a control.

This rearrangement joins TRBV24-1 to TRBJ1-2, with D possibly being TRBD1 (6 bases). The germline gives CDR1 KGHDR, CDR2 SFDVKD. The ends were cut back, 1 base at V and 6 bases at J, with 11 bases in the middle. The CDR3 length is 14 residues. This CDR3 is CATSDLGGGHGYTF. DNA for the CDR3: TGTGCCACCAGTGATTTAGGAGGGGGACATGGCTACACCTTC.

In its sample, this clonotype was seen many times. The rearrangement links TRBV4-1 to TRBJ2-1; D is undetermined. With 3 bases removed from V and 8 bases from J, the gap between germline ends came to 11 bases. The CDR3 covers 13 residues. The germline CDR1 and CDR2 sequences are MGHRA and YSYEKL. The CDR3 DNA sequence: TGCGCCAGCAGCCAGGGCTTAGGGCATGAGCAGTTCTTC. Translating gives CASSQGLGHEQFF.